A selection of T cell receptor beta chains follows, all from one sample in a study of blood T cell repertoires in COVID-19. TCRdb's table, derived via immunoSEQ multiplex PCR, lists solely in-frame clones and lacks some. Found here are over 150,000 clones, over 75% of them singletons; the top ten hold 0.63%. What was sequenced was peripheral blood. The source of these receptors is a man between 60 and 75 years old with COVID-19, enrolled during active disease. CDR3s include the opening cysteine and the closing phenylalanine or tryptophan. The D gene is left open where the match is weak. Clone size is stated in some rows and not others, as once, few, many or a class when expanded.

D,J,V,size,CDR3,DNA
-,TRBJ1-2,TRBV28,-,CASSPDGAGFGYTF,TGTGCCAGCAGCCCCGATGGGGCGGGGTTTGGCTACACCTTC
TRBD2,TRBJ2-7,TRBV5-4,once,CASATSGTYEQYF,TGTGCCAGTGCGACTAGCGGGACCTACGAGCAGTACTTC
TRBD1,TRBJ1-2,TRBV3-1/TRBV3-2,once,CASSQGRGLGYGYTF,TGTGCCAGCAGCCAGGGTAGGGGGCTAGGTTATGGCTACACCTTC
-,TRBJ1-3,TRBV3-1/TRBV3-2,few,CASSLNYGNTIYF,TGTGCCAGCAGCCTCAACTATGGAAACACCATATATTTT
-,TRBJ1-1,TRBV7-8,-,CASSFIPQEMNTEAFF,TGTGCCAGCAGCTTTATCCCGCAGGAAATGAACACTGAAGCTTTCTTT
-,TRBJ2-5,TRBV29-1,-,CSWGDQRETQYF,TGCAGCTGGGGGGACCAGCGGGAGACCCAGTACTTC
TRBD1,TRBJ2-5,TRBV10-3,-,CAISGPGQGQETQYF,TGTGCCATCAGTGGCCCCGGACAGGGCCAAGAGACCCAGTACTTC
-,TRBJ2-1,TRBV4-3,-,CASSQDLSTPRGQFF,TGCGCCAGCAGCCAAGATCTTTCGACTCCGCGGGGGCAGTTCTTC
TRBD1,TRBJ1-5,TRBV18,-,CASSPPEGQSNQPQHF,TGTGCCAGCTCACCACCGGAGGGACAGTCCAATCAGCCCCAGCATTTT
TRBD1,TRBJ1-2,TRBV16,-,CASSPDRGDYGYTF,TGTGCCAGCAGCCCGGACAGGGGGGACTATGGCTACACCTTC
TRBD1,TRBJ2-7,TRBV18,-,CASSPPAGGNEQYF,TGTGCCAGCTCACCACCGGCAGGGGGCAATGAGCAGTACTTC
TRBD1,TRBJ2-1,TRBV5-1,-,CASSLEGTAYNEQFF,TGCGCCAGCAGCTTGGAGGGGACAGCCTACAATGAGCAGTTCTTC
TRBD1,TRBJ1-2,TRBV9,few,CASTSRGTGLPNYGYTF,TGTGCCAGCACGTCTCGGGGGACAGGTCTACCAAACTATGGCTACACCTTC
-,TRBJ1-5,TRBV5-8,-,CASTQGEGQPQHF,TGTGCCAGTACACAGGGTGAGGGTCAGCCCCAGCATTTT
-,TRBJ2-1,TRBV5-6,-,CASLLGGPSYNEQFF,TGTGCCAGCCTACTCGGTGGGCCCTCCTACAATGAGCAGTTCTTC
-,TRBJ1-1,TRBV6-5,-,CASSYSGMNTEAFF,TGTGCCAGCAGTTACAGCGGGATGAACACTGAAGCTTTCTTT
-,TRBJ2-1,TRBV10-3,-,CAISTSAGVSEQFF,TGTGCCATCAGTACTAGCGCAGGGGTTAGTGAGCAGTTCTTC
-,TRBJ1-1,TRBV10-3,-,CAITGQLNTEAFF,TGTGCCATCACTGGACAGTTGAACACTGAAGCTTTCTTT
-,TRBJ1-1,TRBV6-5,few,CASSSLPRGNTEAFF,TGTGCCAGCAGCTCTCTTCCTAGGGGGAACACTGAAGCTTTCTTT
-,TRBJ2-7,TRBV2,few,CASRPRSTYEQYF,TGTGCCAGCAGACCGAGAAGCACCTACGAGCAGTACTTC
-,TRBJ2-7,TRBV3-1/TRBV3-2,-,CASSHTTGTYEQYF,TGTGCCAGCAGCCACACGACAGGTACCTACGAGCAGTACTTC
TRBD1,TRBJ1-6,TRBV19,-,CASSVQGANSPLHF,TGTGCCAGTAGTGTACAGGGGGCCAATTCACCCCTCCACTTT
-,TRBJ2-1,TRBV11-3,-,CASSSALGGALHNEQFF,TGTGCCAGCAGCTCCGCCTTGGGGGGGGCCCTACACAATGAGCAGTTCTTC
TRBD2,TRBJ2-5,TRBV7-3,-,CASSPNLSSGRGQETQYF,TGTGCCAGCAGCCCTAACCTGTCTAGCGGGAGAGGGCAAGAGACCCAGTACTTC
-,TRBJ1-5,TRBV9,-,CASSVGTVNQPQHF,TGTGCCAGCAGCGTAGGTACTGTAAACCAGCCCCAGCATTTT
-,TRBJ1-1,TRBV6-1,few,CASSEPRDTEAFF,TGTGCCAGCAGTGAACCGCGGGACACTGAAGCTTTCTTT
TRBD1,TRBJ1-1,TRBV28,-,CASSPTRQGEAFF,TGTGCCAGCAGTCCTACTAGACAGGGTGAAGCTTTCTTT
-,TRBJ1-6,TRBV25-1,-,CASSGHNNSPLHF,TGTGCCAGCAGTGGGCATAATAATTCACCCCTCCACTTT
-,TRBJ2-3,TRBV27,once,CASRASSADTQYF,TGTGCCAGCAGGGCCTCTTCTGCAGATACGCAGTATTTT
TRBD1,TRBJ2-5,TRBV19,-,CASSPQGAGRETQYF,TGTGCCAGTAGTCCCCAGGGGGCAGGGAGGGAGACCCAGTACTTC
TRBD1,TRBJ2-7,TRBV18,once,CASSNLPGQGFYEQYF,TGTGCCAGCTCAAACTTGCCGGGACAGGGGTTCTACGAGCAGTACTTC
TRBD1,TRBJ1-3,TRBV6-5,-,CAAGTGKGGNTIYF,TGTGCCGCCGGGACAGGGAAGGGTGGAAACACCATATATTTT
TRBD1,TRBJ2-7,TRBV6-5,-,CASRGTGSYEQYF,TGTGCCAGCAGGGGGACAGGGTCCTACGAGCAGTACTTC
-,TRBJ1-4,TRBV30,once,CAWSPGINEKLFF,TGTGCCTGGAGTCCGGGTATAAATGAAAAACTGTTTTTT
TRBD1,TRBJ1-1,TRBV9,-,CASSVEGARRAFF,TGTGCCAGCAGCGTTGAGGGGGCCCGGCGGGCTTTCTTT
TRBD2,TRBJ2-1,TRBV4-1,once,CASSLSSGSSYEQFF,TGCGCCAGCAGCCTTTCTAGCGGGAGTAGCTATGAGCAGTTCTTC
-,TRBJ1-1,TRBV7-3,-,CASSLYTGMTEAFF,TGTGCCAGCAGCTTATATACAGGGATGACTGAAGCTTTCTTT
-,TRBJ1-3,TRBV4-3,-,CASSQVGTASGNTIYF,TGCGCCAGCAGCCAAGTGGGGACTGCCTCTGGAAACACCATATATTTT
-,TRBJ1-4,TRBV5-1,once,CASSFDRRATNEKLFF,TGCGCCAGCAGCTTCGACAGGCGGGCGACTAATGAAAAACTGTTTTTT
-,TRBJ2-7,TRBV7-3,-,CASSPGTDYYEQYF,TGTGCCAGCAGCCCCGGAACTGACTACTACGAGCAGTACTTC
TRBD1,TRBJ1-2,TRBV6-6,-,CASKGQGGLSDYGYTF,TGTGCCAGCAAGGGACAGGGAGGGTTGAGTGACTATGGCTACACCTTC
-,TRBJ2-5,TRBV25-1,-,CATRHLSGSQETQYF,TGTGCCACCCGTCATCTGAGCGGGTCCCAAGAGACCCAGTACTTC
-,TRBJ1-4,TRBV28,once,CASLGNGPNEKLFF,TGTGCCAGTCTTGGTAATGGCCCTAATGAAAAACTGTTTTTT
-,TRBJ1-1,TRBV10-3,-,CAIRPQGSMNTEAFF,TGTGCCATCAGGCCGCAGGGAAGTATGAACACTGAAGCTTTCTTT
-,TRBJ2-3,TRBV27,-,CASSLTGSKNTQYF,TGTGCCAGCAGTTTAACAGGGTCGAAAAATACGCAGTATTTT
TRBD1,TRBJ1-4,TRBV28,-,CASSPGQGTANEKLFF,TGTGCCAGTTCTCCGGGACAGGGGACAGCAAATGAAAAACTGTTTTTT
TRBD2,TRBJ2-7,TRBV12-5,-,CASGSGLAGGPDEQYF,TGTGCTAGTGGTTCGGGACTAGCGGGAGGGCCGGACGAGCAGTACTTC
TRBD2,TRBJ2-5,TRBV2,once,CASSEELAGGEETQYF,TGTGCCAGCAGTGAAGAACTAGCGGGAGGTGAGGAGACCCAGTACTTC
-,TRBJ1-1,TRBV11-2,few,CASSIRGSDTEAFF,TGTGCCAGCAGCATCAGGGGCAGCGACACTGAAGCTTTCTTT
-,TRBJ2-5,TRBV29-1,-,CSAKGQQETQYF,TGCAGCGCTAAAGGACAGCAAGAGACCCAGTACTTC
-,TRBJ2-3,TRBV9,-,CASSAWGPTDTQYF,TGTGCCAGCAGCGCTTGGGGGCCCACAGATACGCAGTATTTT
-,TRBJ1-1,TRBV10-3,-,CAISVRTANTEAFF,TGTGCCATCAGTGTTCGGACAGCGAACACTGAAGCTTTCTTT
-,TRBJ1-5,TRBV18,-,CASSPPGPGNQPQHF,TGTGCCAGCTCACCACCGGGGCCTGGCAATCAGCCCCAGCATTTT
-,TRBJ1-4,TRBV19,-,CASSKTLLQVPSEKLFF,TGTGCCAGTAGTAAGACGCTCCTACAGGTTCCCTCTGAAAAACTGTTTTTT
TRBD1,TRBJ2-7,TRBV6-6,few,CASTTSRGRGYEQYF,TGTGCCAGCACTACCTCCAGGGGGCGCGGATACGAGCAGTACTTC
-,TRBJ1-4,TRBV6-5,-,CASSSGLGEKLFF,TGTGCCAGCAGTTCAGGCCTCGGTGAAAAACTGTTTTTT
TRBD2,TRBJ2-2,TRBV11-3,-,CASSPYGVAGGELFF,TGTGCCAGCAGCCCGTACGGGGTAGCGGGCGGGGAGCTGTTTTTT
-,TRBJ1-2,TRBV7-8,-,CASRAQGLPSANYGYTF,TGTGCCAGCAGGGCACAGGGATTGCCTTCAGCTAACTATGGCTACACCTTC